Following are 28 T cell receptor beta chains from one sample sequenced in a study of CD8 T cells in ankylosing spondylitis. TCRdb re-called the 5' RACE reads with MiXCR, one entry per CDR3 protein. The repertoire holds more than 30,000 distinct CDR3 sequences, roughly 11% seen once, with around 20% in the top ten. The sequenced sample consisted of synovial fluid, either unsorted or a sorted T cell fraction (not recorded which). The receptors stem from a male donor with ankylosing spondylitis.

This clonotype has a count of ten or more. The chain has TRBV6-5 and TRBJ2-7; tentatively, D is TRBD2 (6 bases). This CDR3 contains 12 residues. Germline V lookup: CDR1 MNHEY, CDR2 SVGAGI. Trimming removed 6 bases at V and 6 bases at J, with 12 bases between. The CDR3: CASREGGSEQYF. The CDR3 DNA reads TGTGCCAGCAGAGAGGGAGGATCCGAGCAGTACTTC.

The rearrangement joins TRBV7-2 to TRBJ2-7; D is perhaps TRBD2 (5 bases). The CDR3 has 14 amino acids. Germline CDR1 and CDR2: SGHTA and FQGNSA. V was trimmed by 2 bases and J by 6 bases, leaving 14 bases between them. CDR3 DNA sequence: TGTGCCAGCAGCTTACAATCAGCGGAAAGCGAGCAGTACTTC. This sequence encodes CASSLQSAESEQYF.

By sample share, this clonotype is medium-sized. The chain combines TRBV7-9 with TRBJ2-5; D is unclear. The CDR3 loop spans 12 amino acids. Germline V gene sequence: CDR1 SEHNR, CDR2 FQNEAQ (reference sequence). Trimming removed 4 bases at V and 1 base at J, with 4 bases between. CDR3 sequence (DNA): TGTGCCAGCAGCTCAATCCAAGAGACCCAGTACTTC. Translation: CASSSIQETQYF.

This clonotype was seen many times. The rearrangement joins TRBV7-9 to TRBJ2-5, with no clear D. Between the trimmed V and J ends, which lost 1 base and 2 bases, there was a span of 11 bases. This CDR3 comprises 15 residues. Germline V lookup: CDR1 SEHNR, CDR2 FQNEAQ (reference sequence). CDR3 bases: TGTGCCAGCAGCTTAGTTGGAACAGCACAAGAGACCCAGTACTTC. It codes for CASSLVGTAQETQYF.

A note on this clonotype: A much larger clone lies one base from this, so it may be a read error. This chain connects TRBV28 to TRBJ2-7; 7 bases align to TRBD2. CDR1 is MDHEN and CDR2 is SYDVKM in the germline V gene. The CDR3 extends over 16 amino acids. Trimming removed 7 bases from V and 0 bases from J; junction bases left unmatched: 12. This CDR3 reads CASNTQTAGHSYEQYF. The CDR3 coding sequence is TGTGCCAGCAATACCCAGACAGCGGGGCACTCCTACGAGCAGTACTTC.

The table lists this clonotype with a few counts. The chain is built from TRBV15 and TRBJ1-2; no definite D call. CDR1 LNHNV and CDR2 YYDKDF come from the germline V gene (reference sequence). Trimming cost V 0 bases and J 5 bases, with 13 bases left between them. This CDR3 region has 15 residues. CDR3 DNA: TGTGCCACCAGCAGAGACTACGGTACAGCTTATGGCTACACCTTC. Translation: CATSRDYGTAYGYTF.

In this sample, this clonotype turned up many times. This rearrangement joins TRBV10-3 to TRBJ2-7; D could derive from TRBD1 or TRBD2 (7 bases each). This CDR3 region has 13 residues. Trimming stripped 9 bases from V and 0 bases from J, with 12 bases between. Germline V gene sequence: CDR1 ENHRY, CDR2 SYGVKD. CDR3 region: CAIKRDSSYEQYF. CDR3 nucleotides: TGTGCCATAAAGCGGGACAGCTCCTACGAGCAGTACTTC.

The CDR3 sequence: CASSLAGAHNEQFF. CDR3 coding DNA: TGTGCCAGCAGCTTAGCAGGAGCACACAATGAGCAGTTCTTC. The rearrangement links TRBV7-9 to TRBJ2-1; D ambiguous. The length of the CDR3 is 14 residues. The V end was cut by 0 bases, the J end by 5 bases, with 8 bases between. Per the germline V gene, CDR1 is SEHNR and CDR2 is FQNEAQ (reference sequence). The whole variable domain, remainder taken from reference TRBV7-9 and TRBJ2-1, is DTGVSQNPRHKITKRGQNVTFRCDPISEHNRLYWYRQTLGQGPEFLTYFQNEAQLEKSRLLSDRFSAERPKGSFSTLEIQRTEQGDSAMYLCASSLAGAHNEQFFGPGTRLTVL.

Ten or more counts support this clonotype. V is TRBV24-1 and J is TRBJ2-2, with TRBD1 matching 7 bases. The germline CDR1 and CDR2 sequences are KGHDR and SFDVKD. The CDR3 consists of 13 residues. Losses at the gene ends were 8 bases for V and 5 bases for J; bases not matched to a gene: 4. CDR3 residues: CATTQTGTGELFF. The CDR3, as DNA: TGTGCCACCACCCAGACAGGGACCGGGGAGCTGTTTTTT.

The sample holds a few counts of this clonotype. This chain joins TRBV5-1 and TRBJ2-5; TRBD2 might be the D (6 bases). The CDR3 sequence is 15 residues long. Germline CDR1 reads SGHRS; CDR2 reads YFSETQ. Trimming took off 4 bases at V and 3 bases at J, with 16 bases between the two ends. This CDR3 is CASSPLGIAEETQYF. Here the CDR3 DNA reads TGCGCCAGCAGCCCCCTTGGGATAGCGGAAGAGACCCAGTACTTC.

This clonotype showed up many times. CDR3 bases: TGTGCCAGCAGCCCCGAAACGGACATCACCTACGAGCAGTACTTC. Amino acids: CASSPETDITYEQYF. The chain has TRBV6-2 or TRBV6-3 and TRBJ2-7; weak D call: TRBD1 (5 bases). V lost 6 bases and J lost 2, with 17 bases in between. Germline CDR1 is MNHEY and CDR2 is SVGEGT. This CDR3 comprises 15 residues.

This clonotype was picked up a small number of times. The genes are TRBV5-1 and TRBJ2-5; 13 bases line up with TRBD2. There are 16 residues in the CDR3. Germline lookup yields CDR1 SGHRS and CDR2 YFSETQ. The junction had 9 bases not matched to a gene; V was cut back by 6 bases and J by 4 bases. The CDR3, as DNA: TGCGCCAGCACAACGACTAGCGGGAGGAGGGGAGAGACCCAGTACTTC. It specifies CASTTTSGRRGETQYF.

The chain uses TRBV7-2 and TRBJ2-2; 9 nucleotides match TRBD2. CDR1 is SGHTA, CDR2 FQGNSA, per germline. CDR3 length: 15 amino acids. After removal of 5 bases from V and 7 bases from J, the junction contained 8 bases not matched to a gene. CDR3 sequence: CASSTPSGIGGELFF. The CDR3 nucleotides are TGTGCCAGCAGCACCCCTAGCGGGATCGGCGGGGAGCTGTTTTTT.

This clonotype was detected many times. V gene TRBV20-1 combines with J gene TRBJ2-5; D uncertain. Between the trimmed V and J ends, which lost 0 bases and 5 bases, there was a span of 13 bases. Germline V gene sequence: CDR1 DFQATT, CDR2 SNEGSKA (reference sequence). The CDR3 consists of 14 residues. The CDR3 DNA reads as TGCAGTGCTAGAGATCCGAGAAGTTTGGAGACCCAGTACTTC. It translates to CSARDPRSLETQYF.

This clonotype was counted at least ten times. The CDR3 sequence is CSVHAGGRRETQYF. DNA of the CDR3: TGCAGCGTCCATGCCGGGGGACGAAGAGAGACCCAGTACTTC. This chain uses TRBV29-1 with TRBJ2-5; tentatively, D is TRBD2 (6 bases). The CDR3 runs 14 residues. Germline V gene data show CDR1 as SQVTM and CDR2 as ANQGSEA. Between the trimmed V and J ends, which lost 6 bases and 4 bases, there was a span of 18 bases. The full variable domain, its missing parts supplied by reference TRBV29-1 and TRBJ2-5, is SAVISQKPSRDICQRGTSLTIQCQVDSQVTMMFWYRQQPGQSLTLIATANQGSEATYESGFVIDKFPISRPNLTFSTLTVSNMSPEDSSIYLCSVHAGGRRETQYFGPGTRLLVL.

The chain combines TRBV27 with TRBJ2-7; D might be TRBD1 or TRBD2, each matching 5 bases. Trimming shortened V by 2 bases and J by 4 bases, and 15 bases separated the two germline ends. CDR1 and CDR2 (germline): MNHEY, SMNVEV (reference sequence). This CDR3 contains 15 residues. The CDR3 coding sequence is TGTGCCAGCAGTTTAGGGGCAGGGACGGTATACGAGCAGTACTTC. This codes for CASSLGAGTVYEQYF.

In its sample, this clonotype ranks as medium-sized (0.01 to 0.1%). The rearrangement uses TRBV29-1 and TRBJ1-1, with 7 positions matching TRBD1. The CDR3 has 13 residues. Trimming removed 4 bases from V and 8 bases from J; junction bases left unmatched: 10. Looked up from germline, CDR1 is SQVTM and CDR2 is ANQGSEA. The CDR3 reads CSVVYQGGPEAFF. CDR3 coding DNA: TGCAGCGTTGTATACCAGGGGGGCCCCGAAGCTTTCTTT.

CDR3 in DNA: TGTGCCACCAGCAGGGACGGAGGGCCATACAATGAGCAGTTCTTC. Amino acid sequence: CATSRDGGPYNEQFF. The rearrangement joins TRBV15 to TRBJ2-1; D is possibly TRBD2 (6 bases). The CDR3 loop spans 15 amino acids. V gave up 3 bases and J gave up 4 bases, with 13 bases separating them. Germline assignment: CDR1 LNHNV and CDR2 YYDKDF (reference sequence).

This chain uses TRBV28 with TRBJ2-1, with unresolved D. The CDR3 totals 12 residues. Trimming pared 6 bases from V and 11 bases from J, leaving 14 bases between. CDR1 and CDR2 (germline): MDHEN, SYDVKM. The CDR3 loop is CASRKYQTQQFF. The CDR3 bases are TGTGCCAGCAGAAAATACCAGACTCAGCAGTTCTTC.

The chain carries TRBV7-3 and TRBJ2-3; no clear D gene. V was cut by 1 base and J by 6 bases, with 8 bases left in between. The CDR3 runs 13 residues. The germline V gene has CDR1 SGHTA and CDR2 FQGTGA. The CDR3 DNA reads as TGTGCCAGCAGCTTAATAGTAGCCGATACGCAGTATTTT. This encodes CASSLIVADTQYF.

This chain uses TRBV11-2 with TRBJ2-3; 11 positions agree with TRBD2. Germline CDR1 SGHAT, CDR2 FQNNGV. V trimming: 1 base; J trimming: 0 bases; junction bases outside the gene matches: 9. The CDR3 is made up of 19 amino acids. The CDR3 coding sequence is TGTGCCAGCAGCTTAGTGAGGGGGACTAGCGGAGTGAGCACAGATACGCAGTATTTT. This codes for CASSLVRGTSGVSTDTQYF.

A few counts support this clonotype. The rearrangement uses TRBV9 and TRBJ2-2, with 11 bases that match TRBD2. V shed 1 base and J 5 bases; nucleotides not matched to a gene: 4. The CDR3 is 16 residues long. Germline loops: CDR1 SGDLS, CDR2 YYNGEE. CDR3 protein: CASSVLAGGGTGELFF. DNA for the CDR3: TGTGCCAGCAGCGTACTAGCGGGAGGAGGTACCGGGGAGCTGTTTTTT.

This chain connects TRBV9 to TRBJ2-5, with TRBD1 as a possible D gene (6 bases). CDR1 and CDR2 (germline): SGDLS, YYNGEE. V lost 0 bases, J lost 6 bases, and 9 bases lay in between. The CDR3 sequence is 13 residues long. CDR3 protein: CASSVAGVKTQYF. DNA of the CDR3: TGTGCCAGCAGCGTAGCAGGGGTGAAGACCCAGTACTTC.

The CDR3, as DNA: TGCGCCAGCAGCCTCTCTATACAAAACATTCAGTACTTC. This translates into CASSLSIQNIQYF. V gene TRBV5-1 combines with J gene TRBJ2-4; D is unresolved. Germline V gene data show CDR1 as SGHRS and CDR2 as YFSETQ. The V and J ends lost 4 bases and 5 bases respectively, with 10 bases between them. The CDR3 has 13 amino acids. The variable domain in full, completed from reference TRBV5-1 and TRBJ2-4, reads KAGVTQTPRYLIKTRGQQVTLSCSPISGHRSVSWYQQTPGQGLQFLFEYFSETQRNKGNFPGRFSGRQFSNSRSEMNVSTLELGDSALYLCASSLSIQNIQYFGAGTRLSVL.

The sample holds many counts of this clonotype. This chain joins TRBV27 and TRBJ2-4; D call uncertain. Germline V gene sequence: CDR1 MNHEY, CDR2 SMNVEV (reference sequence). This CDR3 comprises 13 residues. The V and J ends lost 3 bases and 7 bases respectively, with 10 bases between them. DNA of the CDR3: TGTGCCAGCAGTTTGTGGCCCGGGAACATTCAGTACTTC. The encoded protein is CASSLWPGNIQYF.

In this sample, this clonotype turned up a few times. The J gene is TRBJ2-7, the V gene TRBV20-1, with D possibly TRBD1 on 5 matching bases. The germline gives CDR1 DFQATT, CDR2 SNEGSKA (reference sequence). This CDR3 spans 15 amino acids. V was shortened by 3 bases and J by 6 bases, with 21 bases between the two germline ends. CDR3 DNA: TGCAGTGCTAGCAAAACGAGACAGAGCCTAAGCGAGCAGTACTTC. Its translation is CSASKTRQSLSEQYF.

The rearrangement joins TRBV20-1 to TRBJ2-5; D unresolved. The CDR3 is 11 amino acids. Germline V gene sequence: CDR1 DFQATT, CDR2 SNEGSKA (reference sequence). V was shortened by 6 bases and J by 7 bases, with 12 bases between the two germline ends. CDR3 in DNA: TGCAGTGCGGGTGGGGTTGTGACCCAGTACTTC. Translation gives CSAGGVVTQYF.

This clonotype was found many times. The genes are TRBV12-3 or TRBV12-4 and TRBJ2-1; no reliable D call. V lost 6 bases to trimming and J lost 4 bases, with 16 bases between them. The CDR3 covers 15 residues. The CDR3: CASSSTTTPYNEQFF. Here the CDR3 DNA reads TGTGCCAGCAGCTCCACTACTACTCCTTACAATGAGCAGTTCTTC.